This TCR beta chain emerged from a study of beta chain features in type 1 diabetes. Study-wide findings and caveats: Here, the possible influence of HLA type (on TCRB rearrangement) remained unresolved.

Expressed TCRB transcripts were sequenced after all isolated RNA was converted to cDNA. Measured with immunoSEQ multiplex PCR; TCRdb has only the in-frame clones, and not every one. The data hold more than 350,000 clones, with about 10% observed a single time. This CDR3 is 13 amino acids long. Trimming removed 3 bases from V and 5 bases from J, with 10 bases in between. Germline loops: CDR1 MGHRA, CDR2 YSYEKL. Note on this clone: As yet, its antigen is unknown.

The sequenced sample was naive CD4+ T cells from blood. This TCR came from a woman between 18 and 29 years old in good health. The rearrangement uses TRBV4-1 and TRBJ2-5, with a possible D match to TRBD2 (7 bases). The CDR3 DNA reads TGCGCCAGCAGCCAGGGGGGGGCCGAGACCCAGTACTTC. Protein product: CASSQGGAETQYF.